These 28 T cell receptor beta chains originate from one sample sequenced in a study of cytomegalovirus exposure and HLA in healthy donors. In the PCR, 60 Vbeta and 13 Jbeta primers were used. Sequenced by immunoSEQ multiplex PCR; TCRdb stores in-frame clones only, minus some. The data show 150,000 to 200,000 clones, around 80% seen once. The specimen sequenced was PBMCs. The receptor set was obtained from a woman in her sixties or seventies in good health and CMV-seropositive.

The V call is TRBV7-3, the J call TRBJ2-1; 7 positions match TRBD2. CDR3 size: 14 residues. In germline, CDR1 is SGHTA, CDR2 FQGTGA. Unmatched junction bases numbered 6, after V lost 1 base and J lost 9 bases. Here the CDR3 DNA reads TGTGCCAGCAGCTTAATGGCGGGAGATCCTGAGCAGTTCTTC. This codes for CASSLMAGDPEQFF. The variable domain in full, with the rest retrieved from reference TRBV7-3 and TRBJ2-1, is GAGVSQTPSNKVTEKGKYVELRCDPISGHTALYWYRQSLGQGPEFLIYFQGTGAADDSGLPNDRFFAVRPEGSVSTLKIQRTERGDSAVYLCASSLMAGDPEQFFGPGTRLTVL.

The V gene is TRBV27, the J gene TRBJ1-5, with no clear D. CDR3 length: 15 amino acids. CDR1 MNHEY and CDR2 SMNVEV come from the germline V gene (reference sequence). V was trimmed by 2 bases and J by 1 base, leaving 9 bases between them. CDR3 bases: TGTGCCAGCAGTTTAGGCCAGACAAGCAATCAGCCCCAGCATTTT. It is translated as CASSLGQTSNQPQHF.

In its sample, this clone was seen once. V gene TRBV7-3 combines with J gene TRBJ2-1; 7 bases line up with TRBD1. The trim removed 6 bases at V and 0 bases at J, leaving 5 bases unmatched. The CDR3 spans 15 residues. Germline V gene data show CDR1 as SGHTA and CDR2 as FQGTGA. CDR3 protein: CASSPGTASYNEQFF. In DNA form, the CDR3 reads TGTGCCAGCAGTCCAGGGACAGCCTCCTACAATGAGCAGTTCTTC.

This rearrangement joins TRBV5-1 to TRBJ2-5; 11 bases align to TRBD2. CDR1 SGHRS and CDR2 YFSETQ come from the germline V gene. V shed 0 bases, J shed 1 base, and the junction held 8 bases outside the gene matches. CDR3 length equals 18 residues. The CDR3 DNA sequence: TGCGCCAGCAGCTTGGCCACTAGCGGGGGCCGAATCCAAGAGACCCAGTACTTC. Encoded protein: CASSLATSGGRIQETQYF.

The rearrangement joins TRBV10-3 to TRBJ1-1; 7 bases line up with TRBD1. J lost 2 bases, V lost 6 bases, and 3 bases had no gene match. The CDR3 has 13 amino acids. Germline-derived CDR1 and CDR2 are ENHRY and SYGVKD. CDR3 region: CAISRDSNTEAFF. As DNA, the CDR3 is TGTGCCATCAGCAGGGACAGCAACACTGAAGCTTTCTTT.

The V gene is TRBV6-1, the J gene TRBJ2-5; D possibly corresponds to TRBD2 (5 bases). The CDR3 runs 14 residues. Looked up from germline, CDR1 is MNHNS and CDR2 is SASEGT. The V end was cut by 7 bases, the J end by 4 bases, with 16 bases between. CDR3 coding DNA: TGTGCCAGCACCCACGTGGGCGGAGGAGAGACCCAGTACTTC. Its protein is CASTHVGGGETQYF.

The chain employs TRBV9 and TRBJ1-2; 7 bases are shared with TRBD1. CDR1 is SGDLS, CDR2 YYNGEE, per germline. The CDR3 contains 13 residues. The trim removed 0 bases at V and 8 bases at J, leaving 4 bases unmatched. The CDR3, as DNA: TGTGCCAGCAGCGTAGAACAGGGGTTAGGCTACACCTTC. Its translation: CASSVEQGLGYTF.

This clone was detected once. V and J are TRBV4-1 and TRBJ2-2, with D tentatively TRBD1 (6 bases). Germline V lookup: CDR1 MGHRA, CDR2 YSYEKL. Trimming pared 4 bases from V and 4 bases from J, leaving 10 bases between. The CDR3 has 14 amino acids. The CDR3 loop reads CASSLPTGTGELFF. CDR3 nucleotide sequence: TGCGCCAGCAGCCTCCCGACAGGCACCGGGGAGCTGTTTTTT.

The V call is TRBV6-5, the J call TRBJ1-5; no clear D. Trimming removed 5 bases at V and 3 bases at J, with 11 bases between. The V gene's germline CDR1 is MNHEY and CDR2 SVGAGI. This CDR3 spans 14 amino acids. The CDR3 spells CASSPPGFNQPQHF. The CDR3 nucleotides are TGTGCCAGCAGTCCCCCCGGGTTCAATCAGCCCCAGCATTTT.

This clone was counted once. The rearrangement links TRBV18 to TRBJ2-1, with 7 bases lining up with TRBD1. V trimming: 6 bases; J trimming: 9 bases; junction bases outside the gene matches: 5. Germline CDR1 is KGHSH and CDR2 is LQKENI. The CDR3 is 12 amino acids. DNA of the CDR3: TGTGCCAGCTCCGCAGGGGGTGTTGAGCAGTTCTTC. Encoded protein: CASSAGGVEQFF.

The J gene is TRBJ2-7, the V gene TRBV5-8; D may be TRBD2 (6 bases). The V end lost 0 bases, the J end lost 4 bases, and 14 bases lay between the germline ends. In germline, CDR1 is SGHTS, CDR2 YDEGEE. CDR3 length equals 15 residues. CDR3 region: CASSLASEGRYEQYF. The CDR3 region has the DNA TGTGCCAGCAGCTTGGCCTCGGAGGGGAGGTACGAGCAGTACTTC.

The chain combines TRBV28 with TRBJ2-2; a possible D gene is TRBD1 (7 bases). With 10 bases removed from V and 1 base from J, the gap between germline ends came to 22 bases. Germline V lookup: CDR1 MDHEN, CDR2 SYDVKM. The CDR3 contains 17 residues. In DNA form, the CDR3 reads TGTGCCATTCCAATCGCCGCGGGGACAGTGAACACCGGGGAGCTGTTTTTT. Its translation: CAIPIAAGTVNTGELFF.

The chain employs TRBV28 and TRBJ2-7; TRBD2 agrees at 8 bases. The trim removed 7 bases at V and 0 bases at J, leaving 5 bases unmatched. The length of the CDR3 is 14 residues. In germline, CDR1 is MDHEN, CDR2 SYDVKM. The CDR3: CASTPGLGSYEQYF. In DNA, the CDR3 is TGTGCCAGCACGCCGGGACTAGGCTCCTACGAGCAGTACTTC.

The rearrangement joins TRBV2 to TRBJ2-7; TRBD1 matches 7 bases. The CDR3 sequence is 12 residues long. Per the germline V gene, CDR1 is SNHLY and CDR2 is FYNNEI. Germline trimming cut 10 bases from V and 2 bases from J; bases unmatched to any gene: 5. As DNA, the CDR3 is TGTGCCACGACAACAGGGGCCTACGAGCAGTACTTC. This encodes CATTTGAYEQYF.

This rearrangement joins TRBV18 to TRBJ1-1; D possibly corresponds to TRBD1 (5 bases). Germline CDR1 is KGHSH and CDR2 is LQKENI. V was shortened by 3 bases and J by 6 bases, with 8 bases between the two germline ends. The CDR3 length is 12 residues. The CDR3: CASSPGGSEAFF. For the CDR3, the DNA is TGTGCCAGCTCACCGGGGGGATCTGAAGCTTTCTTT. The complete variable domain, with remaining parts taken from reference TRBV18 and TRBJ1-1, reads NAGVMQNPRHLVRRRGQEARLRCSPMKGHSHVYWYRQLPEEGLKFMVYLQKENIIDESGMPKERFSAEFPKEGPSILRIQQVVRGDSAAYFCASSPGGSEAFFGQGTRLTVV.

The chain employs TRBV11-2 and TRBJ2-3; D gene uncertain. V gave up 2 bases and J gave up 4 bases, with 7 bases separating them. The CDR3 length is 13 residues. The germline V gene encodes CDR1 SGHAT and CDR2 FQNNGV. The CDR3 bases are TGTGCCAGCAGCTTATACTCGGCAGATACGCAGTATTTT. Encoded protein: CASSLYSADTQYF.

The chain combines TRBV30 with TRBJ1-1; 9 bases align to TRBD1. Germline-derived CDR1 and CDR2 are GTSNPN and SVGIG (reference sequence). V shed 8 bases and J 6 bases; nucleotides not matched to a gene: 7. This CDR3 region has 12 residues. DNA of the CDR3: TGTGCCACGACGGGACAGGGCGCTGAAGCTTTCTTT. Its translation is CATTGQGAEAFF.

In DNA, the CDR3 is TGTGCCAGTTACCACTATGGACAGTTGAACACTGAAGCTTTCTTT. This codes for CASYHYGQLNTEAFF. The chain uses TRBV19 and TRBJ1-1; D possibly corresponds to TRBD1 (6 bases). CDR1 is LNHDA, CDR2 SQIVND, per germline (reference sequence). The CDR3 sequence is 15 residues long. V dropped 8 bases and J dropped 0 bases, with 16 bases sitting between them.

Turning to this clone: Other DNA sequences in the same sample also yield this CDR3. The chain joins TRBV4-3 to TRBJ2-5; 9 positions agree with TRBD1. Germline lookup yields CDR1 LGHNA and CDR2 YSLEER. The CDR3 contains 15 residues. V was pared by 5 bases and J by 2 bases, with 6 bases of the junction left unmatched. CDR3 residues: CASSSDRGGQETQYF. CDR3 DNA: TGCGCCAGCAGCTCGGACAGGGGAGGGCAAGAGACCCAGTACTTC.

The rearrangement links TRBV7-2 to TRBJ2-3, with D perhaps matching TRBD2 (6 bases). The CDR3 is 13 residues long. CDR1 is SGHTA and CDR2 is FQGNSA in the germline V gene. V was shortened by 4 bases and J by 8 bases, with 13 bases between the two germline ends. The CDR3 DNA sequence: TGTGCCAGCAGCTCCGATCAGGGAGGTACGCAGTATTTT. Protein product: CASSSDQGGTQYF.

This clone occurred a few times. The chain is built from TRBV25-1 and TRBJ1-2, with a weak D call TRBD1 (6 bases). Between the trimmed V and J ends, which lost 4 bases and 4 bases, there was a span of 10 bases. CDR1 and CDR2 from the germline V gene are MGHDK and SYGVNS. The CDR3 consists of 13 residues. DNA for the CDR3: TGTGCCAGCAGTGGGACAGTAACCTATGGCTACACCTTC. It encodes CASSGTVTYGYTF.

CDR3 loop: CASSLFQGGSGNTIYF. The DNA of the CDR3 is TGTGCCAGCAGCTTATTCCAGGGGGGCTCTGGAAACACCATATATTTT. This chain connects TRBV7-8 to TRBJ1-3; 7 nucleotides match TRBD1. CDR3 length: 16 residues. Germline CDR1 SGHVS, CDR2 FQNEAQ. V shed 2 bases, J shed 0 bases, and the junction held 4 bases outside the gene matches.

The CDR3 sequence: CASSVRQGYEQYF. The CDR3 nucleotides are TGTGCCAGCAGCGTGAGACAGGGGTACGAGCAGTACTTC. The chain is built from TRBV9 and TRBJ2-7, with TRBD1 matching over 8 bases. The CDR3 sequence is 13 residues long. The germline gives CDR1 SGDLS, CDR2 YYNGEE. Trimming cost V 2 bases and J 4 bases; bases outside gene matches: 2.

This clone was counted between two and nine times. This rearrangement joins TRBV7-3 to TRBJ2-1; D might be TRBD2 (6 bases). This CDR3 is 17 amino acids long. V was trimmed by 0 bases and J by 5 bases, leaving 17 bases between them. Germline V gives CDR1 SGHTA, CDR2 FQGTGA. CDR3 region: CASSLTVGTRENNEQFF. The CDR3 nucleotides read TGTGCCAGCAGCTTAACTGTAGGGACGCGGGAAAACAATGAGCAGTTCTTC. Full variable domain (outside the CDR3, taken from reference TRBV7-3 and TRBJ2-1): GAGVSQTPSNKVTEKGKYVELRCDPISGHTALYWYRQSLGQGPEFLIYFQGTGAADDSGLPNDRFFAVRPEGSVSTLKIQRTERGDSAVYLCASSLTVGTRENNEQFFGPGTRLTVL.

J is TRBJ1-4 and V is TRBV15; 7 nucleotides line up with TRBD1. CDR1 is LNHNV, CDR2 YYDKDF, per germline (reference sequence). Germline trimming cut 1 base from V and 2 bases from J; bases unmatched to any gene: 7. This CDR3 region has 17 residues. The CDR3 loop is CATSRAEGARTNEKLFF. DNA of the CDR3: TGTGCCACCAGCAGAGCCGAGGGGGCTCGGACTAATGAAAAACTGTTTTTT.

The gene calls are TRBV6-1 and TRBJ1-5; 8 bases line up with TRBD1. The V gene end was trimmed by 5 bases and the J gene end by 5 bases; junction bases not matched to a gene: 5. In germline, CDR1 is MNHNS, CDR2 SASEGT. This CDR3 comprises 14 residues. The CDR3 sequence is CASSPVQGDQPQHF. CDR3 in DNA: TGTGCCAGCAGTCCCGTACAGGGGGATCAGCCCCAGCATTTT.

This rearrangement joins TRBV28 to TRBJ1-1; D call uncertain. V was pared by 6 bases and J by 6 bases, with 17 bases between. CDR1 is MDHEN, CDR2 SYDVKM, per germline. The CDR3 covers 14 residues. CDR3 DNA: TGTGCCAGCAGCCCAGCTAGGGCCGGGGCTGAAGCTTTCTTT. Amino acid sequence: CASSPARAGAEAFF.

This chain joins TRBV4-1 and TRBJ2-3, with 11 bases aligning to TRBD2. Germline V CDR1 and CDR2: MGHRA, YSYEKL. This CDR3 comprises 20 residues. Trimming removed 0 bases from V and 1 base from J; junction bases left unmatched: 12. As DNA, the CDR3 is TGCGCCAGCAGCCAAGAATTTCCTCTGGTACTAGCGGGGGGCACAGATACGCAGTATTTT. Amino acid sequence: CASSQEFPLVLAGGTDTQYF.